One sample yielded the 5 T cell receptor beta chains listed below, sequenced in a study of cytomegalovirus exposure and HLA in healthy donors. The PCR used 60 Vbeta and 13 Jbeta primers. Data came from immunoSEQ multiplex PCR; TCRdb stores just in-frame clones and leaves some out. The data hold about 190,000 clones, with 79% observed a single time. Sequencing was carried out using PBMCs. These receptors were obtained from a woman aged 18 to 35 in good health and CMV-seronegative.

This sequence joins TRBV6-4 and TRBJ2-5; 12 nucleotides agree with TRBD2. The CDR3 is 17 amino acids. J was trimmed by 5 bases and V by 0 bases; bases with no gene match: 7. CDR1 and CDR2 from the germline V gene are MRHNA and SNTAGT. Here the CDR3 DNA reads TGTGCCAGCAGTGACTCGAGGGGGCTAGCGGGAGGGGAGACCCAGTACTTC. Translating gives CASSDSRGLAGGETQYF.

V and J are TRBV19 and TRBJ2-3, with 9 bases lining up with TRBD2. This CDR3 is built from 16 residues. Germline V gene data show CDR1 as LNHDA and CDR2 as SQIVND (reference sequence). J gave up 2 bases and V 6 bases, and 9 bases lay outside the gene matches. CDR3 sequence: CASRVAGARPTDTQYF. DNA of the CDR3: TGTGCCAGTAGAGTAGCGGGAGCCCGCCCCACAGATACGCAGTATTTT.

The chain joins TRBV15 to TRBJ2-1, with 8 bases aligning to TRBD2. This CDR3 contains 15 residues. J gave up 7 bases and V 8 bases, and 13 bases lay outside the gene matches. Germline loops: CDR1 LNHNV, CDR2 YYDKDF (reference sequence). CDR3 DNA: TGTGCCACCTCCCCGCTAGCGGGCGCGGGGAATGAGCAGTTCTTC. Its translation: CATSPLAGAGNEQFF.

The chain has TRBV15 and TRBJ1-1, with 8 positions matching TRBD1. The V gene end was trimmed by 0 bases and the J gene end by 4 bases; junction bases not matched to a gene: 4. The CDR3 sequence is 15 residues long. Germline-derived CDR1 and CDR2 are LNHNV and YYDKDF (reference sequence). The CDR3 sequence: CATSRDDRGRTEAFF. CDR3 nucleotide sequence: TGTGCCACCAGCAGAGATGACAGGGGACGCACTGAAGCTTTCTTT.

The CDR3 sequence is CASSAPGGEETQYF. The CDR3 nucleotides are TGTGCCAGCAGTGCCCCTGGGGGGGAAGAGACCCAGTACTTC. The V call is TRBV6-1, the J call TRBJ2-5, with 7 bases lining up with TRBD2. Looked up from germline, CDR1 is MNHNS and CDR2 is SASEGT. The ends lost 4 bases at V and 3 bases at J; junction bases unmatched: 5. The CDR3 loop spans 14 amino acids.